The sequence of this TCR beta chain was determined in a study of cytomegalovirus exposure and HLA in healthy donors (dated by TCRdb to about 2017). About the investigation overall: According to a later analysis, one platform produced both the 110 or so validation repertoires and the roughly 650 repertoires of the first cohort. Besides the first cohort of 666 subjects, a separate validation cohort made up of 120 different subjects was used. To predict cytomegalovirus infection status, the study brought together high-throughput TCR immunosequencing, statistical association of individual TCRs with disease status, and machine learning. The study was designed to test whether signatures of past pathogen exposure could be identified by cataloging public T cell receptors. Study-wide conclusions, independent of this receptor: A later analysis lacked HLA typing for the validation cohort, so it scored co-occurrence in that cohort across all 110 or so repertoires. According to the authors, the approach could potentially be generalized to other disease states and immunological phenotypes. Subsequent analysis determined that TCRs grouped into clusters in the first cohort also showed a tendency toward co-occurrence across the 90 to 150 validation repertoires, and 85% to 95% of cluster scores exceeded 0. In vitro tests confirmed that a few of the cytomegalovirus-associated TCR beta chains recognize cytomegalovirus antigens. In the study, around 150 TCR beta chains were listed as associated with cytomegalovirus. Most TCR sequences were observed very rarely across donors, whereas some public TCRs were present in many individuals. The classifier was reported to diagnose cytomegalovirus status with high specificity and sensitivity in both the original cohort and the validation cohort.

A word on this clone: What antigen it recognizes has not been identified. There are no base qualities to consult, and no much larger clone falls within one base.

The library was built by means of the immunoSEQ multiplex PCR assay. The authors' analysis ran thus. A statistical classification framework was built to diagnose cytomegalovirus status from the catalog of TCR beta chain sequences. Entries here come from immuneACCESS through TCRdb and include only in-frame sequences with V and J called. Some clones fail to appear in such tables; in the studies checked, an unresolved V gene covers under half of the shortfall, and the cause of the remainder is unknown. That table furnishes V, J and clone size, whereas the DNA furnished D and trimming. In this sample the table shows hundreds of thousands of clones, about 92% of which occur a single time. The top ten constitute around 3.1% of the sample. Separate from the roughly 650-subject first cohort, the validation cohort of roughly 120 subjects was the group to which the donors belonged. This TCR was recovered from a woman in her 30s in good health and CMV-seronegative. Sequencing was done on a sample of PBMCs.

Here the CDR3 is given as CASSLPPGLANTGELFF. The base sequence is TGTGCCAGCAGCCTTCCCCCGGGACTAGCGAACACCGGGGAGCTGTTTTTT. In this chain, TRBV27 is recombined with TRBJ2-2, and 8 junctional nucleotides match TRBD2. CDR3 length: 17 amino acids, cysteine to phenylalanine. The kept DNA is CDR3 alone, 51 bases in frame from the first base. The germline V gene (reference sequence) gives CDR1 as MNHEY and CDR2 as SMNVEV. Clipping removes 6 bases from V and 0 bases from J, with 9 as the unmatched junction base count.